A single sample is the source of the 2 T cell receptor beta chains below, sequenced in a study of T cell changes during pregnancy in multiple sclerosis. Assay: immunoSEQ multiplex PCR; the TCRdb copy retains only in-frame clones and omits some. Seen here are 70,000 to 80,000 clones, roughly 89% observed once, and the top ten hold roughly 3.6%. Sequenced material: peripheral blood, taken after pregnancy. These receptors were taken from a female donor in good health, enrolled as a control in a pregnancy study.

With respect to this clone: Germline and junction disagree at one end, which may indicate a read error. J is TRBJ2-1 and V is TRBV29-1, with 7 nucleotides matching TRBD1. Germline CDR1 and CDR2: SQVTM and ANQGSEA. There are 12 residues in the CDR3. DNA for the CDR3: TGCAGCGTCGAAGGGGGCTCGAATGAGCAGTTCTTC. Protein product: CSVEGGSNEQFF.

The rearrangement links TRBV19 to TRBJ2-1, with 13 bases lining up with TRBD2. The germline V gene encodes CDR1 LNHDA and CDR2 SQIVND (reference sequence). After removal of 5 bases from V and 12 bases from J, the junction contained 10 bases not matched to a gene. The CDR3 has 15 residues. The CDR3 DNA reads as TGTGCCAGTAGTGAACTAGCGGGAGGGCCCGAGGGGCAGTTCTTC. Translating it yields CASSELAGGPEGQFF. The variable domain in full, with the rest retrieved from reference TRBV19 and TRBJ2-1, is DGGITQSPKYLFRKEGQNVTLSCEQNLNHDAMYWYRQDPGQGLRLIYYSQIVNDFQKGDIAEGYSVSREKKESFPLTVTSAQKNPTAFYLCASSELAGGPEGQFFGPGTRLTVL.